Below, one T cell receptor (beta chain) is given with its context. No antigen is known for it. The data derive from a study of CD8 T cells in Susac syndrome. Study-wide points: The greatest CD8+ clonal expansion in Susac occurred in TEMRA cells and in active patients. The study identified roughly seventeen and five Susac-specific public clones in total CD8+ and CD8+ TEMRA repertoires.

RNA, at about 0.45 to 1 ug, was reverse transcribed with random hexamers. TCRdb analysed the immunoSEQ multiplex PCR reads with MiXCR anew, one entry per CDR3 protein. This sample carries about 82,000 distinct CDR3 sequences, about 96% of them seen once, and the ten largest clones take 0.5% to 0.8%. The CDR3 has 13 amino acids. Germline V CDR1 and CDR2: GTSNPN, SVGIG (reference sequence). With 2 bases removed from V and 4 bases from J, the gap between germline ends came to 12 bases. Sequencing was performed on CD8+ T cells from PBMCs. This TCR was sampled from a human donor with Susac syndrome. The chain combines TRBV30 with TRBJ2-7; perhaps TRBD1 as D (6 bases). Here the CDR3 DNA reads TGTGCCTGGAGTAGGACAGCGGCTTACGAGCAGTACTTC. It translates to CAWSRTAAYEQYF.